A selection of T cell receptor beta chains follows, all from one sample in a study of blood T cell repertoires in COVID-19. Here immunoSEQ multiplex PCR was the method, and the copy in TCRdb shows in-frame clones only, minus some. The sample carries over 85,000 clones, approximately 80% recorded once. The material sequenced was peripheral blood. All receptors derive from a man aged 60 to 75 with acute or convalescent COVID-19. Each CDR3 is given with its conserved first and last residue. Each record gives: J gene, D gene, clone size, V gene, CDR3 DNA, CDR3 protein. D genes are given only for firm matches. Only some rows state a clone size, as once, few, many or a class for expanded clones.

J gene: TRBJ2-2
D gene: NA
clone size: few
V gene: TRBV5-5
CDR3 DNA: TGTGCCAGCAGCTTGGCCCCCGGGGACACCGGGGAGCTGTTTTTT
CDR3 protein: CASSLAPGDTGELFF

J gene: TRBJ1-4
D gene: NA
clone size: NA
V gene: TRBV11-2
CDR3 DNA: TGTGCCAGCAGCTTAGATGGAGGGTGGGGGACTAATGAAAAACTGTTTTTT
CDR3 protein: CASSLDGGWGTNEKLFF

J gene: TRBJ1-1
D gene: NA
clone size: NA
V gene: TRBV11-1
CDR3 DNA: TGTGCCAGCAGCTTACGGAACAGGGCAAACACTGAAGCTTTCTTT
CDR3 protein: CASSLRNRANTEAFF

J gene: TRBJ2-3
D gene: TRBD2
clone size: NA
V gene: TRBV2
CDR3 DNA: TGTGCCGGGAGCAGCGGGGGGGCGACAGATACGCAGTATTTT
CDR3 protein: CAGSSGGATDTQYF

J gene: TRBJ1-5
D gene: NA
clone size: few
V gene: TRBV7-2
CDR3 DNA: TGTGCCAGCAGTTGGGGAGGTCAGCCCCAGCATTTT
CDR3 protein: CASSWGGQPQHF

J gene: TRBJ1-4
D gene: NA
clone size: once
V gene: TRBV19
CDR3 DNA: TGTGCCAGTAGTATAACGGGAAATGGGATCTATGAAAAACTGTTTTTT
CDR3 protein: CASSITGNGIYEKLFF

J gene: TRBJ1-6
D gene: NA
clone size: NA
V gene: TRBV5-1
CDR3 DNA: TGCGCCAGCAGCTCCGGGGGGGATAATTCACCCCTCCACTTT
CDR3 protein: CASSSGGDNSPLHF

J gene: TRBJ2-3
D gene: NA
clone size: NA
V gene: TRBV28
CDR3 DNA: TGTGCCAGCAGCCGTAGCTCGACAGGAAACACAGATACGCAGTATTTT
CDR3 protein: CASSRSSTGNTDTQYF

J gene: TRBJ1-1
D gene: NA
clone size: once
V gene: TRBV28
CDR3 DNA: TGTGCCAGCAGTTTATTCGCGGGACCCGGAGAAAACACTGAAGCTTTCTTT
CDR3 protein: CASSLFAGPGENTEAFF

J gene: TRBJ1-4
D gene: NA
clone size: NA
V gene: TRBV6-5
CDR3 DNA: TGTGCCAGCTGTAGAGGGTTAAATGAAAAACTGTTTTTT
CDR3 protein: CASCRGLNEKLFF

J gene: TRBJ2-7
D gene: TRBD1
clone size: NA
V gene: TRBV2
CDR3 DNA: TGTGCCAGCAGTCAACAGGGGTCGGGCTACGAGCAGTACTTC
CDR3 protein: CASSQQGSGYEQYF

J gene: TRBJ1-1
D gene: NA
clone size: NA
V gene: TRBV27
CDR3 DNA: TGTGCCAGCAGTTTGGGCAGGAACACTGAAGCTTTCTTT
CDR3 protein: CASSLGRNTEAFF

J gene: TRBJ2-1
D gene: TRBD2
clone size: few
V gene: TRBV2
CDR3 DNA: TGTGCCAGCAGATACACTAGCGGGGGGCCCCCCTACAATGAGCAGTTCTTC
CDR3 protein: CASRYTSGGPPYNEQFF

J gene: TRBJ1-5
D gene: TRBD1
clone size: NA
V gene: TRBV2
CDR3 DNA: TGTGCCAGCAGCCTAAGGACAGGGGGCAATCAGCCCCAGCATTTT
CDR3 protein: CASSLRTGGNQPQHF

J gene: TRBJ1-2
D gene: NA
clone size: NA
V gene: TRBV7-9
CDR3 DNA: TGTGCCAGCAGCCCTGATTGGGCCGGGATGTTGCGAGGCTACACCTTC
CDR3 protein: CASSPDWAGMLRGYTF

J gene: TRBJ1-1
D gene: NA
clone size: NA
V gene: TRBV4-2
CDR3 DNA: TGTGCCAGCAGCCAAGCCAGGGTTGCCACTGAAGCTTTCTTT
CDR3 protein: CASSQARVATEAFF

J gene: TRBJ2-3
D gene: TRBD1
clone size: NA
V gene: TRBV28
CDR3 DNA: TGTGCCAGCAGGCGACAGGGAATGGACACAGATACGCAGTATTTT
CDR3 protein: CASRRQGMDTDTQYF

J gene: TRBJ2-5
D gene: NA
clone size: NA
V gene: TRBV9
CDR3 DNA: TGTGCCAGCAGCCCCCGGGACTCCCATCCCCGGGAGACCCAGTACTTC
CDR3 protein: CASSPRDSHPRETQYF

J gene: TRBJ1-2
D gene: TRBD1
clone size: NA
V gene: TRBV6-5
CDR3 DNA: TGTGCCAGCAGGCCGCAGGGAAGGGGGCTCGACGGCTACACCTTC
CDR3 protein: CASRPQGRGLDGYTF

J gene: TRBJ2-1
D gene: NA
clone size: NA
V gene: TRBV27
CDR3 DNA: TGTGCCAGCAGTTCATGGGCGGGTGAGCAGTTCTTC
CDR3 protein: CASSSWAGEQFF

J gene: TRBJ2-1
D gene: NA
clone size: NA
V gene: TRBV3-1/TRBV3-2
CDR3 DNA: TGTGCCAGCAGCCACGGCAATGAGCAGTTCTTC
CDR3 protein: CASSHGNEQFF

J gene: TRBJ2-1
D gene: TRBD2
clone size: once
V gene: TRBV4-2
CDR3 DNA: TGTGCCAGCAGCTCAATAGCGGGGGGAACCGGTTCGAGGTCCTACAATGAGCAGTTCTTC
CDR3 protein: CASSSIAGGTGSRSYNEQFF

J gene: TRBJ2-3
D gene: TRBD2
clone size: NA
V gene: TRBV4-2
CDR3 DNA: TGTGCCAGCAGCCAAAGACTAGCGGGGGGGTCTAGCACAGATACGCAGTATTTT
CDR3 protein: CASSQRLAGGSSTDTQYF

J gene: TRBJ2-3
D gene: TRBD2
clone size: NA
V gene: TRBV4-1
CDR3 DNA: TGCGCCAGCAGCGCCCGTGGGCTAGCGGGCACAGATACGCAGTATTTT
CDR3 protein: CASSARGLAGTDTQYF

J gene: TRBJ1-4
D gene: TRBD1
clone size: NA
V gene: TRBV5-4
CDR3 DNA: TGTGCCAGCAGCCCGGAGGGACAGGGGGGAAAACTGTTTTTT
CDR3 protein: CASSPEGQGGKLFF

J gene: TRBJ1-2
D gene: TRBD1
clone size: NA
V gene: TRBV2
CDR3 DNA: TGTGCCAGCGAGCCAGGGGGGTACTATGGCTACACCTTC
CDR3 protein: CASEPGGYYGYTF

J gene: TRBJ2-3
D gene: NA
clone size: NA
V gene: TRBV28
CDR3 DNA: TGTGCCAGCAGTTCTCCCTCTGGCCGCACAGATACGCAGTATTTT
CDR3 protein: CASSSPSGRTDTQYF

J gene: TRBJ2-7
D gene: TRBD2
clone size: NA
V gene: TRBV7-2
CDR3 DNA: TGTGCCAGCAGCTTAACTAGCGGTGATCCCTACGAGCAGTACTTC
CDR3 protein: CASSLTSGDPYEQYF

J gene: TRBJ2-5
D gene: TRBD1
clone size: NA
V gene: TRBV5-5
CDR3 DNA: TGTGCCAGCAGCTTGATGAGACAGGGGGCGGGAGAGACCCAGTACTTC
CDR3 protein: CASSLMRQGAGETQYF

J gene: TRBJ2-3
D gene: TRBD2
clone size: NA
V gene: TRBV19
CDR3 DNA: TGTGCCAGTAGTATAACAATTGGGCTAGCGGGGGGAGATACGCAGTATTTT
CDR3 protein: CASSITIGLAGGDTQYF

J gene: TRBJ1-4
D gene: TRBD1
clone size: once
V gene: TRBV19
CDR3 DNA: TGTGCCAGTCGACAGGGCCCAACTAATGAAAAACTGTTTTTT
CDR3 protein: CASRQGPTNEKLFF

J gene: TRBJ2-2
D gene: NA
clone size: NA
V gene: TRBV30
CDR3 DNA: TGTGCCTGCCCTTTGAAGGGGACCGGGGAGCTGTTTTTT
CDR3 protein: CACPLKGTGELFF

J gene: TRBJ2-2
D gene: NA
clone size: NA
V gene: TRBV5-4
CDR3 DNA: TGTGCCAGCAGCTTGGCCCAGCAGGGGCCCACCGGGGAGCTGTTTTTT
CDR3 protein: CASSLAQQGPTGELFF

J gene: TRBJ1-5
D gene: NA
clone size: NA
V gene: TRBV6-5
CDR3 DNA: TGTGCCAGCAGTTCCATTAGCAATCAGCCCCAGCATTTT
CDR3 protein: CASSSISNQPQHF

J gene: TRBJ2-7
D gene: NA
clone size: NA
V gene: TRBV5-1
CDR3 DNA: TGCGCCAGCAGCTTGGAAGAGGTTAGGGGCTCCTACGAGCAGTACTTC
CDR3 protein: CASSLEEVRGSYEQYF

J gene: TRBJ2-5
D gene: TRBD2
clone size: NA
V gene: TRBV7-6
CDR3 DNA: TGTGCCAGCAGCATGACTAGCGGGGGGGCTATTCAAGAGACCCAGTACTTC
CDR3 protein: CASSMTSGGAIQETQYF

J gene: TRBJ2-1
D gene: NA
clone size: NA
V gene: TRBV10-3
CDR3 DNA: TGTGCCATCAGTGAGTCGGGGGGCTCCTACAATGAGCAGTTCTTC
CDR3 protein: CAISESGGSYNEQFF

J gene: TRBJ2-7
D gene: NA
clone size: NA
V gene: TRBV5-1
CDR3 DNA: TGCGCCAGCAGCTTGTCGGGGGGCCTGGGTGGATACGAGCAGTACTTC
CDR3 protein: CASSLSGGLGGYEQYF

J gene: TRBJ1-1
D gene: TRBD1
clone size: NA
V gene: TRBV30
CDR3 DNA: TGTGCCTGCAACAGGGGGCGGAACACTGAAGCTTTCTTT
CDR3 protein: CACNRGRNTEAFF

J gene: TRBJ2-7
D gene: TRBD1
clone size: NA
V gene: TRBV29-1
CDR3 DNA: TGCAGCGTTGAGCTGGGACAGGGGGCCTACGAGCAGTACTTC
CDR3 protein: CSVELGQGAYEQYF

J gene: TRBJ1-5
D gene: TRBD1
clone size: NA
V gene: TRBV5-8
CDR3 DNA: TGTGCCAGCAGCTTATGGAAAGGACAGGGGACGCCGCGGCCCCAGCATTTT
CDR3 protein: CASSLWKGQGTPRPQHF

J gene: TRBJ1-1
D gene: NA
clone size: few
V gene: TRBV28
CDR3 DNA: TGTGCCAGCAGCTCCCCCGGGACTGAAGCTTTCTTT
CDR3 protein: CASSSPGTEAFF

J gene: TRBJ2-7
D gene: NA
clone size: NA
V gene: TRBV4-1
CDR3 DNA: TGCGCCAGCAGCCAAGATGCGGGGAGAGCTGGCGAGCAGTACTTC
CDR3 protein: CASSQDAGRAGEQYF

J gene: TRBJ2-3
D gene: NA
clone size: once
V gene: TRBV9
CDR3 DNA: TGTGCCAGCAGCGTACCGGGGACAGATACGCAGTATTTT
CDR3 protein: CASSVPGTDTQYF

J gene: TRBJ1-6
D gene: TRBD1
clone size: NA
V gene: TRBV3-1/TRBV3-2
CDR3 DNA: TGTGCCAGCACCCACCGGGACAGAAATTCACCCCTCCACTTT
CDR3 protein: CASTHRDRNSPLHF

J gene: TRBJ1-4
D gene: NA
clone size: NA
V gene: TRBV19
CDR3 DNA: TGTGCCAGTAGGCACAGGGTGAGTGAAAAACTGTTTTTT
CDR3 protein: CASRHRVSEKLFF

J gene: TRBJ2-1
D gene: NA
clone size: NA
V gene: TRBV5-1
CDR3 DNA: TGCGCCAGCAAGGACAGCCACAATGAGCAGTTCTTC
CDR3 protein: CASKDSHNEQFF

J gene: TRBJ2-3
D gene: NA
clone size: NA
V gene: TRBV4-2
CDR3 DNA: TGTGCCAGCAGCCTACTAGCAACTAGCACAGATACGCAGTATTTT
CDR3 protein: CASSLLATSTDTQYF

J gene: TRBJ2-1
D gene: TRBD2
clone size: NA
V gene: TRBV2
CDR3 DNA: TGTGCCAGCACCAGGACTAGCGGGGGTGAGCAGTTCTTC
CDR3 protein: CASTRTSGGEQFF

J gene: TRBJ1-4
D gene: TRBD1
clone size: NA
V gene: TRBV7-9
CDR3 DNA: TGTGCCAGCAGCCAACGCTTTCCGACAGGGCAGAATGAAAAACTGTTTTTT
CDR3 protein: CASSQRFPTGQNEKLFF

J gene: TRBJ2-2
D gene: TRBD1
clone size: NA
V gene: TRBV27
CDR3 DNA: TGTGCCAGCAGCCGGAGGACAGGGGGGTTCGGGGAGCTGTTTTTT
CDR3 protein: CASSRRTGGFGELFF

J gene: TRBJ2-2
D gene: NA
clone size: once
V gene: TRBV6-4
CDR3 DNA: TGTGCCAGCCGGGCGGGGTACACCGGGGAGCTGTTTTTT
CDR3 protein: CASRAGYTGELFF

J gene: TRBJ1-5
D gene: NA
clone size: NA
V gene: TRBV6-5
CDR3 DNA: TGTGCCAGCAGTTATCAGATGAATCAGCCCCAGCATTTT
CDR3 protein: CASSYQMNQPQHF

J gene: TRBJ1-3
D gene: NA
clone size: NA
V gene: TRBV7-8
CDR3 DNA: TGTGCCAGCAGCTTAAGTCCAGGGTACTCTGGAAACACCATATATTTT
CDR3 protein: CASSLSPGYSGNTIYF

J gene: TRBJ2-5
D gene: NA
clone size: NA
V gene: TRBV5-6
CDR3 DNA: TGTGCCAGCAGCCCCCCGATCTCCTTCGGACTAAGGGAGACCCAGTACTTC
CDR3 protein: CASSPPISFGLRETQYF

J gene: TRBJ1-6
D gene: NA
clone size: NA
V gene: TRBV28
CDR3 DNA: TGTGCCAGCGGTTCAGGGACTCTTCCAGCCCTCCACTTT
CDR3 protein: CASGSGTLPALHF